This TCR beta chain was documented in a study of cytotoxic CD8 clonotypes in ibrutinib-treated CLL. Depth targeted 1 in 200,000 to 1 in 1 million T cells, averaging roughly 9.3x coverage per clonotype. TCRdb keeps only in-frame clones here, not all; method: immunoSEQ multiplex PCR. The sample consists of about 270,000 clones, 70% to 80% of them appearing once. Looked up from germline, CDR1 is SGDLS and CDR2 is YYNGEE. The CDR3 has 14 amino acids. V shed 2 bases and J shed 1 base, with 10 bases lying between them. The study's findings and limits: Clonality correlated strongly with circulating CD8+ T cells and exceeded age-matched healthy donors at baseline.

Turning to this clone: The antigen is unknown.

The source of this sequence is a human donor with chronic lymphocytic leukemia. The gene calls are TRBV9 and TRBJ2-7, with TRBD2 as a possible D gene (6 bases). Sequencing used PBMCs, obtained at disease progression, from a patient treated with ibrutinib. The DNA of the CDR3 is TGTGCCAGCAGCGTGACTAGTTTGTCCTACGAGCAGTACTTC. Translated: CASSVTSLSYEQYF.